The 8 T cell receptor beta chains below were found in one sample sequenced in a study of cytomegalovirus exposure and HLA in healthy donors. The PCR made use of 60 Vbeta and 13 Jbeta primers. The repertoire was sequenced with immunoSEQ multiplex PCR; TCRdb's copy has only in-frame clones and lacks some. The table includes 150,000 to 200,000 clones, around 83% detected once. Sequenced input: PBMCs. Receptors originate from a man aged 45-65 years in good health and CMV-seropositive.

Turning to this clone: Sequence at one end of the junction differs from germline and may be a read error. Within the sample, other DNA sequences also encode this same CDR3. The V and J genes are TRBV6-5 and TRBJ1-5, with 10 bases identical to TRBD1. The CDR3 is 15 residues long. Germline lookup yields CDR1 MNHEY and CDR2 SVGAGI. The CDR3 DNA follows: TGTGCCAGCAGTCGTAGGACAGGGGGAGGTCAGCCCCAGCACTTT. Residues: CASSRRTGGGQPQHF.

In nucleotides, the CDR3 is TGTGCCAGCAGTTTTTTGGGACAGGGTCCCTCCTACGAGCAGTACTTC. Translation: CASSFLGQGPSYEQYF. The chain joins TRBV28 to TRBJ2-7; 9 bases are shared with TRBD1. The J segment lost 0 bases and the V segment lost 3 bases, leaving 6 bases of the junction unmatched. CDR3 size: 16 residues. Germline CDR1 and CDR2: MDHEN and SYDVKM.

The chain employs TRBV4-1 and TRBJ2-1; D might be TRBD1 (6 bases). Trimming left V 1 base short and J 2 bases short, with 9 bases between. CDR1 and CDR2 (germline): MGHRA, YSYEKL. The CDR3 runs to 15 residues. The DNA of the CDR3 is TGCGCCAGCAGCCAAGGGGGGCTCCCCTACAATGAGCAGTTCTTC. It is translated as CASSQGGLPYNEQFF.

The chain links TRBV10-3 to TRBJ2-3, with 13 bases aligning to TRBD2. The J segment lost 0 bases and the V segment lost 3 bases, leaving 18 bases of the junction unmatched. Germline CDR1 ENHRY, CDR2 SYGVKD. This CDR3 has 22 residues. The CDR3 sequence is CAISDRWGTSGGALSSTDTQYF. The CDR3 DNA is TGTGCCATCAGTGATCGGTGGGGAACTAGCGGGGGGGCCCTGTCTAGCACAGATACGCAGTATTTT.

This clone appeared once. CDR3 sequence reads: CASSHRLAGPLNYEQYF. In DNA, the CDR3 is TGTGCCAGCAGCCATCGACTAGCGGGACCGTTAAACTACGAGCAGTACTTC. The chain recombines TRBV7-2 with TRBJ2-7; 11 bases align to TRBD2. The CDR3 runs to 17 residues. Losses at the gene ends were 5 bases for V and 3 bases for J; bases not matched to a gene: 12. Germline CDR1 is SGHTA and CDR2 is FQGNSA.

This clone was counted a few times. The chain uses TRBV28 and TRBJ2-7; D possibly corresponds to TRBD1 (5 bases). Germline V CDR1 and CDR2: MDHEN, SYDVKM. V gave up 6 bases and J gave up 6 bases, with 21 bases separating them. This CDR3 region has 15 residues. The CDR3 DNA follows: TGTGCCAGCAGACAAGCCGTGGGGCGAGTAGGCGAGCAGTACTTC. As protein: CASRQAVGRVGEQYF.

This clone appeared once. This chain connects TRBV30 to TRBJ2-6; 11 nucleotides line up with TRBD2. Germline CDR1 is GTSNPN and CDR2 is SVGIG (reference sequence). This CDR3 has 18 amino acids. V dropped 0 bases and J dropped 0; count of bases not matched to a gene: 4. The CDR3 DNA is TGTGCCTGGAGTGTACTAGCGGGGGCCTACTCTGGGGCCAACGTCCTGACTTTC. Protein product: CAWSVLAGAYSGANVLTF.

The chain joins TRBV27 to TRBJ2-5; 13 positions match TRBD2. This CDR3 contains 19 residues. V lost 0 bases to trimming and J lost 5 bases; unmatched junction nucleotides: 12. The V gene's germline CDR1 is MNHEY and CDR2 SMNVEV (reference sequence). Here the CDR3 reads CASSLSPTSGRMLWETQYF. CDR3 nucleotides: TGTGCCAGCAGTTTATCGCCGACTAGCGGGAGGATGTTGTGGGAGACCCAGTACTTC.